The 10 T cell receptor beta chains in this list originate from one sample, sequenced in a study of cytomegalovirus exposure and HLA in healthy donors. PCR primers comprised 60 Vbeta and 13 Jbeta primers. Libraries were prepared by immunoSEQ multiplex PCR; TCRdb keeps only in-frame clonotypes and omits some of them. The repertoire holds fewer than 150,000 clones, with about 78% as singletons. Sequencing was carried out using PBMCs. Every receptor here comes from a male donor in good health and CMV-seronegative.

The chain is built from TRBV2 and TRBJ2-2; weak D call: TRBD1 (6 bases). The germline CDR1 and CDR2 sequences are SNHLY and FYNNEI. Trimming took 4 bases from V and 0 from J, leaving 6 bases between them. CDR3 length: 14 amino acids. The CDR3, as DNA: TGTGCCAGCAGTGGGACAGCGAACACCGGGGAGCTGTTTTTT. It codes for CASSGTANTGELFF. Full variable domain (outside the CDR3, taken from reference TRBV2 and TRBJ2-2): EPEVTQTPSHQVTQMGQEVILRCVPISNHLYFYWYRQILGQKVEFLVSFYNNEISEKSEIFDDQFSVERPDGSNFTLKIRSTKLEDSAMYFCASSGTANTGELFFGEGSRLTVL.

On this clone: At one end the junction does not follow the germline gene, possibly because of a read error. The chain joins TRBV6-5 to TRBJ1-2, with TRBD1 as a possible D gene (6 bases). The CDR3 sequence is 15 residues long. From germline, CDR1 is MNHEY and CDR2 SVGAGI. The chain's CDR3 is CPSSYSAGAHYGYTF. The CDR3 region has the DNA TGTCCCAGCAGTTACTCAGCAGGGGCCCACTATGGCTACACCTTC.

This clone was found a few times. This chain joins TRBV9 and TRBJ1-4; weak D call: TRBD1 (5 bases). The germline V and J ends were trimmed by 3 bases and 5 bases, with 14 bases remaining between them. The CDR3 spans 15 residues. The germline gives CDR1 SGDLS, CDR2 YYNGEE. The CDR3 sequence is CASSASGGENEKLFF. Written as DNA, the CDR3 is TGTGCCAGCAGCGCCTCGGGGGGGGAAAATGAAAAACTGTTTTTT.

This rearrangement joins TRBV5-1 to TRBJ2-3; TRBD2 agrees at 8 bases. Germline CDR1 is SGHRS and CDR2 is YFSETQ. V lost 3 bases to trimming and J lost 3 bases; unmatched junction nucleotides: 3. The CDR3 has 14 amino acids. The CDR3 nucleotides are TGCGCCAGCAGCTCTCGGGAGGGAACAGATACGCAGTATTTT. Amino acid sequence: CASSSREGTDTQYF.

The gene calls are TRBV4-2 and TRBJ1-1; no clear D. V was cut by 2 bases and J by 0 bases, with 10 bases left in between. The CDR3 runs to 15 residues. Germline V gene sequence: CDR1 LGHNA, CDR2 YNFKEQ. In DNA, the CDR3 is TGTGCCAGCAGCCAAAGGCGGGGAGTGAACACTGAAGCTTTCTTT. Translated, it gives CASSQRRGVNTEAFF.

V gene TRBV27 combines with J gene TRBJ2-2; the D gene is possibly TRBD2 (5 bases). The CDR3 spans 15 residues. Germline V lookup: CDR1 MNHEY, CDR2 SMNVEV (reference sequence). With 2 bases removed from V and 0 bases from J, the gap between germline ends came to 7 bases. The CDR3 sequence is CASSLAGSNTGELFF. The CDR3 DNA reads TGTGCCAGCAGTTTAGCGGGTTCGAACACCGGGGAGCTGTTTTTT.

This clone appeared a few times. CDR3 bases: TGTGCCAGTAGTACCCACCGGGACACAGATTCACCCCTCCACTTT. This sequence encodes CASSTHRDTDSPLHF. The V gene is TRBV19, the J gene TRBJ1-6; D perhaps matches TRBD1 (6 bases). CDR3 length: 15 amino acids. Trimming left V 4 bases short and J 8 bases short, with 15 bases between. Germline values: CDR1 LNHDA, CDR2 SQIVND (reference sequence).

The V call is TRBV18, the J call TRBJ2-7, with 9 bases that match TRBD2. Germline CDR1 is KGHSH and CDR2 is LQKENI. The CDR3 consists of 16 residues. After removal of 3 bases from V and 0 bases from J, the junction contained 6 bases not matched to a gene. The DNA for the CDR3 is TGTGCCAGCTCACCGGTCGGAGCGGGAGGCTCCTACGAGCAGTACTTC. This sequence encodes CASSPVGAGGSYEQYF.

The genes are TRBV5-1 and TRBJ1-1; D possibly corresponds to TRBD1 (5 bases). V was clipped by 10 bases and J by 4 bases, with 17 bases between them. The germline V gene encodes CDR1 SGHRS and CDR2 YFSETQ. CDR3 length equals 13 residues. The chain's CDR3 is CASSGGMTTEAFF. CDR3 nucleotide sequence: TGCGCCTCATCCGGGGGGATGACCACTGAAGCTTTCTTT.

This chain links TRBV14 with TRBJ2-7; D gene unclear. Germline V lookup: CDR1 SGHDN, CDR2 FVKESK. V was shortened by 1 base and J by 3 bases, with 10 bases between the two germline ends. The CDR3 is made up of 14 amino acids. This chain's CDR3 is CASSQVVGDYEQYF. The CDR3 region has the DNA TGTGCCAGCAGCCAAGTTGTAGGAGACTACGAGCAGTACTTC.